This T cell receptor (beta chain) was found in a study of OX40 agonist ivuxolimab in advanced cancers. Overall study results and limits: CD8+ T cells were the subset that, on average, had more expanded clones than CD4+.

Sequencing used immunoSEQ multiplex PCR; TCRdb keeps in-frame clones, though not all of them. The sample holds about 86,000 clones, about 90% seen once. A few counts support this clone. The antigen is unknown. Trimming stripped 2 bases from V and 6 bases from J, with 8 bases between. The CDR3 covers 13 residues. Germline V gene lookup returns CDR1 WNHNN and CDR2 SYGVQD (reference sequence). The clonotype was recovered from an adult with an advanced solid tumor such as melanoma, head and neck, liver or kidney cancer. This chain connects TRBV10-1 to TRBJ2-1, with D perhaps TRBD2 (6 bases). The input for sequencing was CD4+ or CD8+ T cells sorted from blood, taken in a trial of the OX40 agonist ivuxolimab. The CDR3 reads CASSELASNEQFF. CDR3 DNA: TGCGCCAGCAGTGAGCTAGCGAGCAATGAGCAGTTCTTC.